The rows below give T cell receptor beta chains drawn from one sample of a study of identical twins' blood T cells. Each CDR3 protein is one row after TCRdb ran MiXCR on the 5' RACE reads. The table lists around 380,000 distinct CDR3 sequences, over 25% of them singletons. The sequenced sample was PBMCs. Every receptor here comes from a woman between 18 and 50 years old in good health. Both conserved end residues are part of each CDR3. Each record gives: D gene, V gene, clone size, J gene, CDR3 protein, CDR3 DNA. D genes are given only for firm matches. Clone size is not always given. Where it is, it says once, few, many or a class for expanded clones.

TRBD2	TRBV5-6	many	TRBJ2-1	CASSSGLAGVYEQFF	TGTGCCAGCAGCTCGGGACTAGCGGGAGTATATGAGCAGTTCTTC
.	TRBV11-3	.	TRBJ1-1	CASSSIWGEAFF	TGTGCCAGCAGCTCCATATGGGGGGAAGCTTTCTTT
.	TRBV7-6	once	TRBJ1-1	CASSSFGVTEAFF	TGTGCCAGCAGCTCCTTTGGGGTTACTGAAGCTTTCTTT
.	TRBV29-1	.	TRBJ2-2	CSVGGKNTGELFF	TGCAGCGTTGGGGGGAAGAACACCGGGGAGCTGTTTTTT
TRBD1	TRBV12-3/TRBV12-4	.	TRBJ1-1	CASSLTGTDYTEAFF	TGTGCCAGCAGTTTAACCGGGACAGACTACACTGAAGCTTTCTTT
.	TRBV25-1	.	TRBJ2-5	CASSVSGETQYF	TGTGCCAGCAGTGTTTCGGGAGAGACCCAGTACTTC
TRBD1	TRBV27	many	TRBJ1-2	CASSPGTGVNYGYTF	TGTGCCAGCAGTCCAGGGACAGGGGTGAACTATGGCTACACCTTC
.	TRBV29-1	few	TRBJ2-3	CSVEGFNTDTQYF	TGCAGCGTCGAAGGTTTCAACACAGATACGCAGTATTTT
.	TRBV13	.	TRBJ2-1	CASRGVVFGEQFF	TGTGCCAGCAGGGGGGTGGTTTTTGGTGAGCAGTTCTTC
.	TRBV29-1	many	TRBJ2-1	CSANWRSGEQFF	TGCAGCGCTAACTGGAGATCAGGAGAGCAGTTCTTC
TRBD1	TRBV20-1	.	TRBJ1-1	CSALRDRAVAFF	TGCAGTGCTCTGCGGGACAGGGCAGTAGCTTTCTTT
.	TRBV7-2	.	TRBJ1-5	CASSMTGFQPQHF	TGTGCCAGCAGCATGACAGGTTTTCAGCCCCAGCATTTT
.	TRBV5-1	.	TRBJ1-1	CASSSGQWNTEAFF	TGCGCCAGCAGCTCGGGACAATGGAACACTGAAGCTTTCTTT
.	TRBV10-3	.	TRBJ2-3	CAISAGGTQYF	TGTGCCATCAGTGCGGGTGGTACGCAGTATTTT
TRBD1	TRBV18	.	TRBJ1-2	CAGSLDRGRSNYGYTF	TGTGCCGGCTCATTGGACAGGGGCCGATCTAACTATGGCTACACCTTC
.	TRBV5-4	.	TRBJ2-6	CASSLDLSGANVLTF	TGTGCCAGCAGCTTGGACCTCTCTGGGGCCAACGTCCTGACTTTC
TRBD1	TRBV27	few	TRBJ2-1	CASSWDRVGNEQFF	TGTGCCAGCAGCTGGGACAGGGTGGGCAATGAGCAGTTCTTC
.	TRBV18	few	TRBJ2-7	CASSPAVEFYEQYF	TGTGCCAGCTCACCCGCGGTTGAGTTCTACGAGCAGTACTTC
TRBD2	TRBV5-1	few	TRBJ2-7	CASSFSLAGTDEQYF	TGCGCCAGCAGCTTCAGTCTAGCGGGAACCGACGAGCAGTACTTC
.	TRBV29-1	many	TRBJ2-7	CSVEFRGLSYEQYF	TGCAGCGTTGAGTTCCGGGGGCTGTCCTACGAGCAGTACTTC
.	TRBV5-1	.	TRBJ1-1	CASSLAGRSEAFF	TGCGCCAGCAGCTTGGCAGGGCGTTCTGAAGCTTTCTTT
.	TRBV7-6	.	TRBJ1-2	CASSDLRGPSNYGYTF	TGTGCCAGCAGCGACCTAAGGGGCCCTTCTAACTATGGCTACACCTTC
.	TRBV9	.	TRBJ1-2	CASSDRLFGYTF	TGTGCCAGCAGCGACAGGTTGTTTGGCTACACCTTC
.	TRBV6-2/TRBV6-3	.	TRBJ1-1	CASGALKGTEAFF	TGTGCCAGCGGCGCCTTGAAGGGAACTGAAGCTTTCTTT
TRBD2	TRBV12-3/TRBV12-4	.	TRBJ2-1	CASSLARRGLAGGGNEQFF	TGTGCCAGCAGTTTAGCCCGCCGCGGACTAGCGGGAGGAGGGAATGAGCAGTTCTTC
.	TRBV29-1	many	TRBJ2-1	CSVNGAYNEQFF	TGCAGCGTGAACGGGGCTTACAATGAGCAGTTCTTC
TRBD1	TRBV20-1	once	TRBJ1-1	CSARDLNRDRVTEAFF	TGCAGTGCTAGAGATTTGAACCGGGACAGGGTCACTGAAGCTTTCTTT
.	TRBV6-2/TRBV6-3	few	TRBJ1-5	CASSYTGRNQPQHF	TGTGCCAGCAGTTATACCGGACGCAATCAGCCCCAGCATTTT
.	TRBV6-5	.	TRBJ1-5	CTSSTREQRNRPQHF	TGTACCAGCAGTACCCGGGAACAACGCAATCGGCCCCAGCATTTT
TRBD1	TRBV12-3/TRBV12-4	few	TRBJ1-5	CASSPGQEGVQPQHF	TGTGCCAGCAGCCCGGGACAGGAGGGGGTTCAGCCCCAGCATTTT
TRBD1	TRBV28	.	TRBJ1-5	CASRRDRDQPQHF	TGTGCCAGCAGACGGGACAGAGATCAGCCCCAGCATTTT
.	TRBV19	.	TRBJ1-1	CASSTEGWDTEAFF	TGTGCCAGTAGTACGGAAGGGTGGGACACTGAAGCTTTCTTT
.	TRBV20-1	few	TRBJ2-7	CSASGASNWGSYEQYF	TGCAGTGCTTCGGGGGCAAGCAATTGGGGGTCCTACGAGCAGTACTTC
.	TRBV20-1	few	TRBJ1-1	CSAYTGTVNTEAFF	TGCAGTGCTTACACCGGGACCGTGAACACTGAAGCTTTCTTT
.	TRBV6-6	.	TRBJ1-1	CASSYSRKRTMNTEAFF	TGTGCCAGCAGTTACTCGAGGAAGCGGACGATGAACACTGAAGCTTTCTTT
TRBD1	TRBV12-3/TRBV12-4	.	TRBJ2-1	CASSFTGTGTNEQFF	TGTGCCAGCAGTTTTACCGGGACAGGGACCAATGAGCAGTTCTTC
.	TRBV11-2	many	TRBJ2-3	CASSLGSGVQGDTQYF	TGTGCCAGCAGCTTAGGTAGCGGCGTCCAAGGGGATACGCAGTATTTT
TRBD2	TRBV24-1	.	TRBJ2-1	CATSDPSGGEYEQFF	TGTGCCACCAGTGATCCTAGCGGAGGGGAATATGAGCAGTTCTTC
.	TRBV6-6	few	TRBJ2-2	CASRDVNTGELFF	TGTGCCAGCAGGGACGTGAACACCGGGGAGCTGTTTTTT
.	TRBV3-1	few	TRBJ1-5	CASSQDAGLNNQPQHF	TGTGCCAGCAGCCAGGACGCGGGGTTGAACAATCAGCCCCAGCATTTT
TRBD1	TRBV2	.	TRBJ1-2	CASSEDRDSGYTF	TGTGCCAGCAGTGAAGACAGGGACAGCGGCTACACCTTC
.	TRBV12-3/TRBV12-4	few	TRBJ1-1	CASSLSRAPGAEAFF	TGTGCCAGCAGTTTGTCTAGGGCCCCGGGCGCTGAAGCTTTCTTT
TRBD2	TRBV6-1	.	TRBJ2-2	CASNRPSGSYAGELFF	TGTGCCAGCAACCGACCTAGCGGGAGTTACGCCGGGGAGCTGTTTTTT
.	TRBV5-5	.	TRBJ1-2	CASSLNDLDTSNYGYTF	TGTGCCAGCAGCTTAAACGACTTGGACACCTCTAACTATGGCTACACCTTC
.	TRBV19	.	TRBJ1-5	CASSIGWGKGNQPQHF	TGTGCCAGTAGTATAGGATGGGGCAAGGGCAATCAGCCCCAGCATTTT
TRBD1	TRBV7-9	.	TRBJ1-6	CASSPLGTGVSPLHF	TGTGCCAGCAGCCCACTTGGGACAGGGGTTTCACCCCTCCACTTT
.	TRBV4-1	.	TRBJ2-1	CASSHPLVDYEQFF	TGCGCCAGCAGCCATCCACTAGTGGATTACGAGCAGTTCTTC
TRBD1	TRBV6-1	.	TRBJ1-5	CANSVGQVNQPQHF	TGTGCCAACAGCGTAGGACAGGTCAATCAGCCCCAGCATTTT
.	TRBV7-9	.	TRBJ1-1	CASSLGRDGTEAFF	TGTGCCAGCAGCTTAGGTAGGGATGGGACTGAAGCTTTCTTT
TRBD1	TRBV29-1	.	TRBJ2-1	CSVGQGTIEQFF	TGCAGCGTTGGACAGGGAACGATTGAGCAGTTCTTC